One sample yielded the 18 T cell receptor beta chains listed below, sequenced in a study of blood T cell repertoires in COVID-19. Measured with immunoSEQ multiplex PCR; TCRdb has only the in-frame clones, and not every one. Among some 130,000 clones, over 70% were seen once, and the ten largest hold around 18%. Sequencing was done on a sample of peripheral blood. These receptors originate from a man older than 75 with acute or convalescent COVID-19.

The chain employs TRBV6-5 and TRBJ1-5; D not certain. V dropped 7 bases and J dropped 0 bases, with 10 bases sitting between them. Germline CDR1 MNHEY, CDR2 SVGAGI. This CDR3 spans 14 amino acids. The CDR3 DNA sequence: TGTGCCAGCAACGGCGCGGATAGCAATCAGCCCCAGCATTTT. It is translated as CASNGADSNQPQHF.

This clone turned up a few times. The chain recombines TRBV28 with TRBJ2-3, with D possibly TRBD1 on 6 matching bases. This CDR3 has 14 amino acids. Trimming removed 5 bases from V and 2 bases from J, with 11 bases in between. Germline CDR1 MDHEN, CDR2 SYDVKM. DNA of the CDR3: TGTGCCAGCAGTCCGGACAGAGTCACAGATACGCAGTATTTT. The encoded protein is CASSPDRVTDTQYF.

The chain joins TRBV6-5 to TRBJ1-1; D not certain. The CDR3 spans 11 residues. Germline V lookup: CDR1 MNHEY, CDR2 SVGAGI. Deletions cut 8 bases from V and 4 bases from J, with 8 bases between. CDR3 nucleotide sequence: TGTGCCAGCCGACGAGGCACTGAAGCTTTCTTT. Translation: CASRRGTEAFF.

The chain links TRBV11-2 to TRBJ2-1; D is perhaps TRBD2 (6 bases). The CDR3 sequence is 15 residues long. Germline CDR1 is SGHAT and CDR2 is FQNNGV. V lost 3 bases and J lost 1, with 10 bases in between. In DNA form, the CDR3 reads TGTGCCAGCAGCTTGGGGGGATTTTCCTACAATGAGCAGTTCTTC. This gives the protein CASSLGGFSYNEQFF.

This chain uses TRBV4-2 with TRBJ1-6, with TRBD1 as a possible D gene (5 bases). This CDR3 has 16 residues. With 0 bases removed from V and 7 bases from J, the gap between germline ends came to 13 bases. In germline, CDR1 is LGHNA, CDR2 YNFKEQ. CDR3 sequence reads: CASSQDGAVSNSPLHF. The CDR3, as DNA: TGTGCCAGCAGCCAAGATGGGGCGGTTAGCAATTCACCCCTCCACTTT.

The rearrangement links TRBV7-2 to TRBJ1-2; D is unresolved. Germline V gene data show CDR1 as SGHTA and CDR2 as FQGNSA. CDR3 size: 13 residues. The V end lost 5 bases, the J end lost 2 bases, and 9 bases lay between the germline ends. This CDR3 is CASSQLRNYGYTF. CDR3 nucleotide sequence: TGTGCCAGCAGCCAACTACGAAACTATGGCTACACCTTC.

Details on this clone: One end of the junction does not line up with germline, which may come from a read error. The genes are TRBV4-1 and TRBJ2-1; D call uncertain. Germline V lookup: CDR1 MGHRA, CDR2 YSYEKL. The CDR3 extends over 12 amino acids. The CDR3 is CASSQNYIEQFF. The CDR3 DNA sequence: TGCGCCAGCAGCCAAAACTACATTGAGCAGTTCTTC.

This rearrangement joins TRBV7-6 to TRBJ1-3; tentative D call: TRBD1 (6 bases). The V gene's germline CDR1 is SGHVS and CDR2 FNYEAQ. Trimming cost V 5 bases and J 4 bases, with 9 bases left between them. The CDR3 has 13 residues. This CDR3 is CASSAGQGNTIYF. Here the CDR3 DNA reads TGTGCCAGCAGCGCAGGACAGGGAAACACCATATATTTT.

V and J are TRBV5-6 and TRBJ2-2; 8 bases match TRBD1. Germline-derived CDR1 and CDR2 are SGHDT and YYEEEE. V lost 0 bases to trimming and J lost 6 bases; unmatched junction nucleotides: 4. CDR3 length: 15 amino acids. The CDR3: CASSLGTGLAGELFF. The CDR3 bases are TGTGCCAGCAGCTTGGGGACAGGGTTAGCCGGGGAGCTGTTTTTT.

This clone was observed a single time. V and J are TRBV19 and TRBJ1-4; 8 nucleotides match TRBD1. The CDR3 contains 16 residues. Germline trimming cut 6 bases from V and 7 bases from J; bases unmatched to any gene: 13. Germline V lookup: CDR1 LNHDA, CDR2 SQIVND (reference sequence). In DNA, the CDR3 is TGTGCCAGTAGCCTACAGGGGGGAGGTTTCAGTGAAAAACTGTTTTTT. This translates into CASSLQGGGFSEKLFF.

This rearrangement joins TRBV6-5 to TRBJ1-5, with D possibly TRBD1 on 6 matching bases. Trimming shortened V by 8 bases and J by 2 bases, and 10 bases separated the two germline ends. The CDR3 covers 13 residues. CDR1 is MNHEY and CDR2 is SVGAGI in the germline V gene. CDR3 amino acids: CASLWTGNQPQHF. For the CDR3, the DNA is TGTGCCAGCCTTTGGACAGGCAATCAGCCCCAGCATTTT.

This clone appeared once. The chain combines TRBV18 with TRBJ2-3, with D possibly matching TRBD1 (6 bases). The germline CDR1 and CDR2 sequences are KGHSH and LQKENI. V was clipped by 2 bases and J by 3 bases, with 9 bases between them. CDR3 length: 14 residues. CDR3 sequence reads: CASSPGGKTDTQYF. The CDR3 DNA is TGTGCCAGCTCACCAGGGGGCAAGACAGATACGCAGTATTTT.

The V call is TRBV19, the J call TRBJ1-5; 8 bases map to TRBD1. Per the germline V gene, CDR1 is LNHDA and CDR2 is SQIVND (reference sequence). The CDR3 spans 19 residues. J gave up 1 base and V 6 bases, and 17 bases lay outside the gene matches. The CDR3 here is CASSPRTGGISMSNQPQHF. CDR3 DNA sequence: TGTGCCAGTAGCCCCAGAACAGGGGGAATCTCGATGAGCAATCAGCCCCAGCATTTT.

J is TRBJ1-5 and V is TRBV7-2; tentatively, D is TRBD1 (5 bases). The CDR3 totals 15 residues. Germline CDR1 is SGHTA and CDR2 is FQGNSA. The ends were cut back, 1 base at V and 7 bases at J, with 14 bases in the middle. CDR3 bases: TGTGCCAGCAGCTTAGATCAGGGTGCTAGACAGCCCCAGCATTTT. Residues: CASSLDQGARQPQHF.

The chain recombines TRBV4-1 with TRBJ2-3; tentatively, D is TRBD2 (7 bases). This CDR3 region has 16 residues. Per the germline V gene, CDR1 is MGHRA and CDR2 is YSYEKL. Trimming removed 5 bases from V and 2 bases from J, with 17 bases in between. CDR3 nucleotide sequence: TGCGCCAGCAGCGAAGGGCGGGGGCTCGACACAGATACGCAGTATTTT. Residues: CASSEGRGLDTDTQYF.

V and J are TRBV5-1 and TRBJ1-5; D perhaps matches TRBD1 (5 bases). Germline lookup yields CDR1 SGHRS and CDR2 YFSETQ. The CDR3 is 14 amino acids. V dropped 4 bases and J dropped 7 bases, with 15 bases sitting between them. This CDR3 is CASSPHGGGQPQHF. The CDR3 DNA reads TGCGCCAGCAGCCCCCACGGGGGTGGCCAGCCCCAGCATTTT.

This rearrangement joins TRBV28 to TRBJ1-4; tentatively, D is TRBD1 (6 bases). V was clipped by 10 bases and J by 3 bases, with 12 bases between them. The CDR3 spans 13 residues. Germline assignment: CDR1 MDHEN and CDR2 SYDVKM. CDR3 DNA: TGTGCCACATTGGGGGCTGCTAATGAAAAACTGTTTTTT. Translation: CATLGAANEKLFF.

The CDR3 coding sequence is TGTGCCAGCATAGGCCCGACAGGGAATGGCTACACCTTC. This sequence encodes CASIGPTGNGYTF. V is TRBV12-3 or TRBV12-4 and J is TRBJ1-2, with 7 nucleotides matching TRBD1. The V segment lost 7 bases and the J segment 6 bases; nucleotides outside the gene matches: 8. There are 13 residues in the CDR3.